This TCR beta chain stems from a study of cytomegalovirus exposure and HLA in healthy donors. The study's findings and limits: Many donors shared some public TCRs, even though most TCR sequences were rare. In a later analysis, V- and J-gene trimming of beta chains associated with a DCLRE1C missense variant, replicated independently. Reports described diagnosis of cytomegalovirus status by the classifier as highly specific and sensitive. The study carried out a later analysis of TCR beta sequences. It associated under 20,000 of them with specific HLA alleles at a false discovery rate of 0.05.

Both 60 Vbeta primers and 13 Jbeta primers went into the PCR. Some clones are missing from TCRdb's copy, which holds only in-frame ones; the method was immunoSEQ multiplex PCR. The repertoire holds about 120,000 clones, with about 80% as singletons. The CDR3 loop spans 18 amino acids. Germline CDR1 SEHNR, CDR2 FQNEAQ (reference sequence). About this clone itself: What it binds is not known. One end of the junction fails to match germline, which may point to a read error.

The V gene is TRBV7-9, the J gene TRBJ2-5, with 7 bases matching TRBD2. Sequencing was done on a sample of PBMCs. This clonotype was sampled from a woman between 50 and 59 years old in good health and CMV-seropositive. The CDR3 coding sequence is TGCGCCAGCAGCCCCCCTTGGGCTAGCGGCCCTCGCCAAGAGACCCAGTACTTC. This sequence encodes CASSPPWASGPRQETQYF. The full variable domain, its missing parts supplied by reference TRBV7-9 and TRBJ2-5, is DTGVSQNPRHKITKRGQNVTFRCDPISEHNRLYWYRQTLGQGPEFLTYFQNEAQLEKSRLLSDRFSAERPKGSFSTLEIQRTEQGDSAMYLCASSPPWASGPRQETQYFGPGTRLLVL.